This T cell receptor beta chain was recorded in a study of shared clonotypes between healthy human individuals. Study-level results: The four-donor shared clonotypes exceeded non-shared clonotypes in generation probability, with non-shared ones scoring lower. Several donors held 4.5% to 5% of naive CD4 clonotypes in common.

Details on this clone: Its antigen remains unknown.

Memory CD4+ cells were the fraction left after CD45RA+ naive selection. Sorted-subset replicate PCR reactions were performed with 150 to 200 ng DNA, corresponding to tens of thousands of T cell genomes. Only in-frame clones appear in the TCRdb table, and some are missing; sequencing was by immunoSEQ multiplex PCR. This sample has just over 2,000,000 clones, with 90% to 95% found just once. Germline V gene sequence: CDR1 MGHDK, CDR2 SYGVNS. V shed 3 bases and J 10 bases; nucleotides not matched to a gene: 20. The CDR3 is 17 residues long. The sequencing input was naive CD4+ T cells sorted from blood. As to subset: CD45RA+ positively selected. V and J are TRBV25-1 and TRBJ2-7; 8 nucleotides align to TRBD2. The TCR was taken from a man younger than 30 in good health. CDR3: CASSDSLDSKILAEQYF. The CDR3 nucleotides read TGTGCCAGCAGTGATTCATTGGACAGCAAGATACTAGCGGAACAGTACTTC.